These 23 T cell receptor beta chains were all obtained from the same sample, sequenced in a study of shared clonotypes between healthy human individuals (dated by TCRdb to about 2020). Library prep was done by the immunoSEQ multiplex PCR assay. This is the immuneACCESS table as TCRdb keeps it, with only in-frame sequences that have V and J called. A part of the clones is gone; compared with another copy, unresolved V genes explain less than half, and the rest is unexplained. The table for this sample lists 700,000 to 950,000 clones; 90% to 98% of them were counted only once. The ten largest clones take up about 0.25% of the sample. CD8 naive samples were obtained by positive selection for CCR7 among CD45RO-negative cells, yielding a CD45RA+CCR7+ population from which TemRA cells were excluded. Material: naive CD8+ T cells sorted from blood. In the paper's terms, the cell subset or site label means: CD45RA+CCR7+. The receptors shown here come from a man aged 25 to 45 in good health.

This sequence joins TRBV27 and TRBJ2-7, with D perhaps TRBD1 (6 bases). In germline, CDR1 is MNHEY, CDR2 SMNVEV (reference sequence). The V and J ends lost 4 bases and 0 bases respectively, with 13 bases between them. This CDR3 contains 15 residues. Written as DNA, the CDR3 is TGTGCCAGCAGTTCCATAGGGACAAACTCCTACGAGCAGTACTTC. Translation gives CASSSIGTNSYEQYF.

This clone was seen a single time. As DNA, the CDR3 is TGTGCCAGCAGTTACAGCGGATACAATCAGCCCCAGCATTTT. Amino acid sequence: CASSYSGYNQPQHF. This chain links TRBV6-5 with TRBJ1-5, with D hard to call. Germline CDR1 and CDR2: MNHEY and SVGAGI. V was trimmed by 2 bases and J by 3 bases, leaving 8 bases between them. This CDR3 is 14 amino acids long.

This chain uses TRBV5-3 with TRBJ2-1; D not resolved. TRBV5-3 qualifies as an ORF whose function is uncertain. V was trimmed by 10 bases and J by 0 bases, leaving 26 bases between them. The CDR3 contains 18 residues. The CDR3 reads CAGSGRSPLGSSYNEQFF. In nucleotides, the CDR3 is TGTGCCGGATCAGGACGTTCGCCACTGGGTAGCTCCTACAATGAGCAGTTCTTC.

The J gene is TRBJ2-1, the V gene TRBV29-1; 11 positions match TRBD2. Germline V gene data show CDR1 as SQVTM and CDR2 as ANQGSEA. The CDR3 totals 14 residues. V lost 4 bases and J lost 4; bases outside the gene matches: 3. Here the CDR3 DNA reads TGCAGCGTTGGACTAGCGGGGATATACAATGAGCAGTTCTTC. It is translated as CSVGLAGIYNEQFF.

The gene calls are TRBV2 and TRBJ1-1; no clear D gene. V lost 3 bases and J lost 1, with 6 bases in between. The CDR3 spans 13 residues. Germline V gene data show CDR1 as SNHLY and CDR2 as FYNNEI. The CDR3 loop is CASSDEGNTEAFF. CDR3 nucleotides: TGTGCCAGCAGTGATGAGGGGAACACTGAAGCTTTCTTT.

CDR3 DNA sequence: TGTGCCAGCAGCTTAGCCCCTCCCCGCAGGGGGCACGACTATGGCTACACCTTC. Its translation is CASSLAPPRRGHDYGYTF. The chain links TRBV5-4 to TRBJ1-2; 8 positions match TRBD1. Germline V gene sequence: CDR1 SGHNT, CDR2 YYREEE (reference sequence). The CDR3 is 18 amino acids. Germline trimming cut 2 bases from V and 3 bases from J; bases unmatched to any gene: 15.

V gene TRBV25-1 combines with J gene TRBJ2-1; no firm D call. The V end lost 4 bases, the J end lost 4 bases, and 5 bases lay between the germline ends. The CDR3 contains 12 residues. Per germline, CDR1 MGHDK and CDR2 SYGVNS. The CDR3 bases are TGTGCCAGCAGTGTAGCTTACAATGAGCAGTTCTTC. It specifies CASSVAYNEQFF.

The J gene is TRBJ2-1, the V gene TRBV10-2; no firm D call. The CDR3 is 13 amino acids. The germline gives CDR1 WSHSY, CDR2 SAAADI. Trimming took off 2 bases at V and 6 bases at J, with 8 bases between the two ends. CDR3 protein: CASSEGLVNEQFF. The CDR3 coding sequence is TGCGCCAGCAGTGAGGGGCTAGTCAATGAGCAGTTCTTC.

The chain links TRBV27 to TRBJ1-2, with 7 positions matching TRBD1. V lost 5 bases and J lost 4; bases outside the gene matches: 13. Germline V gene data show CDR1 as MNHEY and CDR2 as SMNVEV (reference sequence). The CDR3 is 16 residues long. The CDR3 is CASSHGTAPVGYGYTF. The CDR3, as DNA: TGTGCCAGCAGTCACGGGACAGCTCCCGTCGGCTATGGCTACACCTTC.

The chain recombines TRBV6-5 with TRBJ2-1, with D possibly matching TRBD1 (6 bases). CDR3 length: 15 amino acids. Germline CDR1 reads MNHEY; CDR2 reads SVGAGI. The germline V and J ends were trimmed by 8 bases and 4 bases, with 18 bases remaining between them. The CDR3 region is CASLSSWTAYNEQFF. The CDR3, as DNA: TGTGCCAGCCTTAGCTCGTGGACAGCATACAATGAGCAGTTCTTC.

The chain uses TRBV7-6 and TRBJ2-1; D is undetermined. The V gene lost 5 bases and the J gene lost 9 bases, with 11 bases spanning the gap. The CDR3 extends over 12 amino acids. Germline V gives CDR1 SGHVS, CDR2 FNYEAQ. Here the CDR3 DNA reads TGTGCCAGCAGCCAGGCTCGTCGTGAGCAGTTCTTC. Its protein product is CASSQARREQFF. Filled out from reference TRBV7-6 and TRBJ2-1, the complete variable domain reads GAGVSQSPRYKVTKRGQDVALRCDPISGHVSLYWYRQALGQGPEFLTYFNYEAQQDKSGLPNDRFSAERPEGSISTLTIQRTEQRDSAMYRCASSQARREQFFGPGTRLTVL.

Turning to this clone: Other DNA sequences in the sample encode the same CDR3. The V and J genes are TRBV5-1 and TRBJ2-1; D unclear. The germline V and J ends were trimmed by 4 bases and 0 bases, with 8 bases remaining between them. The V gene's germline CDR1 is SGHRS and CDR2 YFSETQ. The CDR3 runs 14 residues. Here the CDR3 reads CASSPPGSYNEQFF. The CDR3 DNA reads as TGCGCCAGCAGCCCTCCTGGCTCCTACAATGAGCAGTTCTTC. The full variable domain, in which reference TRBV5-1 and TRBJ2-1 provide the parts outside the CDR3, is KAGVTQTPRYLIKTRGQQVTLSCSPISGHRSVSWYQQTPGQGLQFLFEYFSETQRNKGNFPGRFSGRQFSNSRSEMNVSTLELGDSALYLCASSPPGSYNEQFFGPGTRLTVL.

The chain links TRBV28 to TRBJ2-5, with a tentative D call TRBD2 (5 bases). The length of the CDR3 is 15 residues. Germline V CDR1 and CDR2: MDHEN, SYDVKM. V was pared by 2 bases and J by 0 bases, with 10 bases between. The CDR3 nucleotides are TGTGCCAGCAGTTTACCGGACGGGGACCAAGAGACCCAGTACTTC. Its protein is CASSLPDGDQETQYF.

CDR3 bases: TGTGCCAGCAGCTTTACTAGCGACTACAACACCGGGGAGCTGTTTTTT. This encodes CASSFTSDYNTGELFF. The chain has TRBV5-6 and TRBJ2-2; 7 bases line up with TRBD2. Trimming removed 2 bases from V and 2 bases from J; junction bases left unmatched: 6. The CDR3 consists of 16 residues. The V gene's germline CDR1 is SGHDT and CDR2 YYEEEE.

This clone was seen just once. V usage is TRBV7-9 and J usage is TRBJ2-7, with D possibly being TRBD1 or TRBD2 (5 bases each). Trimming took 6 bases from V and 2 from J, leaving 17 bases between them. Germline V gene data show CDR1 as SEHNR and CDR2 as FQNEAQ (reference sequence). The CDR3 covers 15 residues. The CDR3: CASSYGTTGTYEQYF. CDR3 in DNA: TGTGCCAGCAGTTACGGGACCACGGGGACCTACGAGCAGTACTTC.

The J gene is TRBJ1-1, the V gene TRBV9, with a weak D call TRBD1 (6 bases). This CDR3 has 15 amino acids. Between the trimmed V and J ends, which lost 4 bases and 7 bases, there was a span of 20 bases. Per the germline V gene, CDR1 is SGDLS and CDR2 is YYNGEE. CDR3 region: CASSPNEGEWLEAFF. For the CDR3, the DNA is TGTGCCAGCAGCCCGAACGAGGGGGAGTGGCTTGAAGCTTTCTTT.

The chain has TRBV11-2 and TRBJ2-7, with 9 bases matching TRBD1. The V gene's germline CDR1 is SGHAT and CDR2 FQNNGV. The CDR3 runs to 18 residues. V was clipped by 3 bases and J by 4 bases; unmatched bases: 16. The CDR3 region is CASSFPRDRAWGVYEQYF. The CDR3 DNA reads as TGTGCCAGCAGCTTCCCCCGGGACAGGGCTTGGGGGGTATACGAGCAGTACTTC.

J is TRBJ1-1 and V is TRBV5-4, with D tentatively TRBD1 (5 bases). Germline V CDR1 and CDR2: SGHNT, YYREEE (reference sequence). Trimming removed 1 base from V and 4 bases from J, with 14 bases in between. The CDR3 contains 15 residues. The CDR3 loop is CASSLLGGLGTEAFF. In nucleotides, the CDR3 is TGTGCCAGCAGCTTGTTGGGGGGGTTGGGCACTGAAGCTTTCTTT.

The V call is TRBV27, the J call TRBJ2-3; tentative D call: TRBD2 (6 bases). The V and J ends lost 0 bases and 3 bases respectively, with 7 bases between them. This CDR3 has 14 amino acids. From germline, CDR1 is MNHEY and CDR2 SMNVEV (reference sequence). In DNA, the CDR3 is TGTGCCAGCAGTTTATCCGGACTAACAGATACGCAGTATTTT. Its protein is CASSLSGLTDTQYF.

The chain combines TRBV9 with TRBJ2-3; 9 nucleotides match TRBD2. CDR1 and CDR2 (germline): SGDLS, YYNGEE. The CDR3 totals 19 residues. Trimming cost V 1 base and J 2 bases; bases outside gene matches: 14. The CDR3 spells CASSVRSLGLAGNTDTQYF. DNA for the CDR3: TGTGCCAGCAGCGTAAGGTCCCTGGGGCTAGCGGGGAACACAGATACGCAGTATTTT.

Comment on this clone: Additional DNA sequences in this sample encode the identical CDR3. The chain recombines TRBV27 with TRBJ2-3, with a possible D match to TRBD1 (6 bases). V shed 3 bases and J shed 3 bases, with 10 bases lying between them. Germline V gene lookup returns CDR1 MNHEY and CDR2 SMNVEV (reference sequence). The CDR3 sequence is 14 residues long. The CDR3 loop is CASSFGTSTDTQYF. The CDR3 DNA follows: TGTGCCAGCAGTTTCGGGACATCTACAGATACGCAGTATTTT.

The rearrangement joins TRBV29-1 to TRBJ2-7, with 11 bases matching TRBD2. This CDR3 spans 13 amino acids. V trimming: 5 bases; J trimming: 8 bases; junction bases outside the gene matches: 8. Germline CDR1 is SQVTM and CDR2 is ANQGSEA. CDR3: CSVSIAGGIQQYF. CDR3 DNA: TGCAGCGTTAGTATAGCGGGAGGGATCCAGCAGTACTTC.

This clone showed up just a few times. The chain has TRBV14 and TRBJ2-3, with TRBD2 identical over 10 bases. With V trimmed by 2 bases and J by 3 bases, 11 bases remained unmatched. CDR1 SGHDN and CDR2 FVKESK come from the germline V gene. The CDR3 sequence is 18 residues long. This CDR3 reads CASSQPMVAGGRTDTQYF. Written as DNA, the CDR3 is TGTGCCAGCAGCCAACCAATGGTAGCGGGAGGTAGGACAGATACGCAGTATTTT.